Each of the 30 T cell receptor beta chains below was sequenced from the same sample in a study of cytomegalovirus exposure and HLA in healthy donors. Use of 60 Vbeta and 13 Jbeta primers characterized the PCR. Method: immunoSEQ multiplex PCR; TCRdb's copy keeps in-frame clones and lacks some. The sample records fewer than 250,000 clones, over 65% being singletons. The sample comprised PBMCs. These TCRs come from a man aged 40-49 years in good health and CMV-seropositive.

V and J are TRBV7-3 and TRBJ2-2; TRBD2 matches 13 bases. With 5 bases clipped from V and 6 bases from J, the junction kept 6 bases outside the gene matches. The CDR3 is made up of 16 amino acids. Germline assignment: CDR1 SGHTA and CDR2 FQGTGA. The CDR3: CASSTGTSGIAGELFF. The CDR3 DNA sequence: TGTGCCAGCAGCACCGGGACTAGCGGGATTGCCGGGGAGCTGTTTTTT.

CDR3 bases: TGTGCCAGCAGTTACTCGATGGCAGGGGGCTATGGCTACACCTTC. Translation gives CASSYSMAGGYGYTF. The V and J genes are TRBV6-5 and TRBJ1-2, with 7 bases lining up with TRBD1. This CDR3 region has 15 residues. The V and J ends lost 0 bases and 4 bases, in that order; junction bases with no gene match: 5. CDR1 and CDR2 from the germline V gene are MNHEY and SVGAGI.

The chain employs TRBV19 and TRBJ2-6; D perhaps matches TRBD2 (5 bases). Germline V lookup: CDR1 LNHDA, CDR2 SQIVND (reference sequence). CDR3 length: 15 residues. V lost 3 bases, J lost 4 bases, and 10 bases lay in between. The CDR3 spells CASSMAGAGANVLTF. The CDR3 region has the DNA TGTGCCAGTAGTATGGCGGGCGCAGGGGCCAACGTCCTGACTTTC.

V gene TRBV5-6 combines with J gene TRBJ1-5; weak D call: TRBD1 (6 bases). The V and J ends lost 3 bases and 6 bases respectively, with 13 bases between them. Germline CDR1 is SGHDT and CDR2 is YYEEEE. The CDR3 runs to 14 residues. The CDR3 region is CASSSRQAGQPQHF. The CDR3 DNA is TGTGCCAGCAGCTCTCGACAGGCGGGTCAGCCCCAGCATTTT.

This rearrangement joins TRBV5-1 to TRBJ2-7; tentatively, D is TRBD2 (6 bases). Trimming pared 7 bases from V and 7 bases from J, leaving 33 bases between. The CDR3 consists of 18 residues. Germline values: CDR1 SGHRS, CDR2 YFSETQ. The CDR3 coding sequence is TGCGCCAGCGTCCCTAACAATCTCCCCAGGGTGGCGGGGTGGGAGCAGTACTTC. Its protein is CASVPNNLPRVAGWEQYF.

This clone came up once. The chain joins TRBV6-1 to TRBJ1-2; D unclear. The V gene's germline CDR1 is MNHNS and CDR2 SASEGT. Between the trimmed V and J ends, which lost 5 bases and 3 bases, there was a span of 13 bases. The CDR3 runs 14 residues. This CDR3 reads CASSRAGEYYGYTF. The CDR3 DNA follows: TGTGCCAGCAGTCGAGCTGGGGAGTACTATGGCTACACCTTC.

The chain employs TRBV10-3 and TRBJ1-2, with 8 positions matching TRBD1. CDR3 length: 17 amino acids. V dropped 4 bases and J dropped 8; count of bases not matched to a gene: 18. The germline CDR1 and CDR2 sequences are ENHRY and SYGVKD. DNA for the CDR3: TGTGCCATCAGTGGGGGACAGGCACACTCAGGGGAACGGGGCTACACCTTC. Protein product: CAISGGQAHSGERGYTF.

This rearrangement joins TRBV7-9 to TRBJ1-1; the D gene is possibly TRBD1 (6 bases). The V and J ends lost 3 bases and 4 bases respectively, with 15 bases between them. The CDR3 extends over 15 amino acids. The germline V gene encodes CDR1 SEHNR and CDR2 FQNEAQ (reference sequence). The CDR3 DNA sequence: TGTGCCAGCAGCTTTGGGGGGGCGTGGGGCACTGAAGCTTTCTTT. This translates into CASSFGGAWGTEAFF.

This clone was counted once. The rearrangement uses TRBV7-2 and TRBJ2-7; the D gene is possibly TRBD2 (6 bases). V was clipped by 4 bases and J by 1 base, with 11 bases between them. The CDR3 is made up of 14 amino acids. Germline V lookup: CDR1 SGHTA, CDR2 FQGNSA. In DNA, the CDR3 is TGTGCCAGCAGCTGGGGAGGATTTTCCTACGAGCAGTACTTC. This sequence encodes CASSWGGFSYEQYF.

The V gene is TRBV10-3, the J gene TRBJ2-1; 7 nucleotides agree with TRBD1. The junction had 5 bases not matched to a gene; V was cut back by 3 bases and J by 6 bases. CDR3 length: 14 amino acids. From germline, CDR1 is ENHRY and CDR2 SYGVKD. CDR3: CAISDLAGGNEQFF. CDR3 coding DNA: TGTGCCATCAGTGACCTAGCAGGGGGCAATGAGCAGTTCTTC.

This chain links TRBV28 with TRBJ2-1, with 7 nucleotides matching TRBD1. V lost 3 bases, J lost 7 bases, and 6 bases stayed unmatched. The CDR3 covers 14 residues. CDR1 is MDHEN and CDR2 is SYDVKM in the germline V gene. CDR3 amino acids: CASSLPTQGNEQFF. Written as DNA, the CDR3 is TGTGCCAGCAGTTTGCCAACACAGGGGAATGAGCAGTTCTTC.

The sample holds one count of this clone. The chain is built from TRBV18 and TRBJ2-3; weak D call: TRBD1 (6 bases). Deletions cut 2 bases from V and 8 bases from J, with 14 bases between. Per the germline V gene, CDR1 is KGHSH and CDR2 is LQKENI. The CDR3 is made up of 14 amino acids. Here the CDR3 reads CASSPESLRGTQYF. The CDR3 DNA is TGTGCCAGCTCACCAGAAAGCCTCAGGGGTACGCAGTATTTT.

This rearrangement joins TRBV21-1 to TRBJ2-3; TRBD2, the D gene given by the table, was not confirmed from the DNA. TRBV21-1 constitutes a pseudogene. The CDR3 is made up of 15 amino acids. The CDR3 coding sequence is TGTGCCAGCAGCGATAGTCCGGAGAACACAGATACGCAGTATTTT. Translated: CASSDSPENTDTQYF.

The gene calls are TRBV6-1 and TRBJ2-5; 8 bases fit TRBD1. The CDR3 has 13 residues. The germline gives CDR1 MNHNS, CDR2 SASEGT. The junction had 4 bases not matched to a gene; V was cut back by 5 bases and J by 5 bases. CDR3 DNA sequence: TGTGCCAGCAGTCAGGACAGGGAGGAGACCCAGTACTTC. As protein: CASSQDREETQYF.

This clone was found a few times. The chain employs TRBV5-1 and TRBJ2-5; no reliable D call. Germline loops: CDR1 SGHRS, CDR2 YFSETQ. The V gene lost 1 base and the J gene lost 0 bases, with 10 bases spanning the gap. This CDR3 has 15 amino acids. The CDR3 loop is CASSLMARYQETQYF. The DNA of the CDR3 is TGCGCCAGCAGCTTGATGGCTAGGTACCAAGAGACCCAGTACTTC.

This clone showed up just once. CDR3 amino acids: CASSPEGTLGYGYTF. In DNA, the CDR3 is TGTGCCAGCAGCCCGGAGGGCACTCTAGGCTATGGCTACACCTTC. The V and J genes are TRBV5-4 and TRBJ1-2, with D unclear. The V end lost 4 bases, the J end lost 4 bases, and 17 bases lay between the germline ends. The CDR3 has 15 amino acids. CDR1 is SGHNT and CDR2 is YYREEE in the germline V gene (reference sequence).

This chain uses TRBV5-5 with TRBJ2-2, with D possibly TRBD2 on 5 matching bases. The V end lost 6 bases, the J end lost 4 bases, and 16 bases lay between the germline ends. The CDR3 sequence is 15 residues long. CDR1 SGHKS and CDR2 YYEKEE come from the germline V gene (reference sequence). For the CDR3, the DNA is TGTGCCAGCACCACGATCCAGGCGGGCACCGGGGAGCTGTTTTTT. This sequence encodes CASTTIQAGTGELFF.

This clone is a singleton in its sample. The chain recombines TRBV5-1 with TRBJ2-7; 8 nucleotides agree with TRBD1. Germline lookup yields CDR1 SGHRS and CDR2 YFSETQ. Germline trimming cut 7 bases from V and 2 bases from J; bases unmatched to any gene: 11. This CDR3 region has 15 residues. CDR3: CASGPTADRAYEQYF. The CDR3 DNA sequence: TGCGCCAGCGGACCGACTGCGGACAGGGCCTACGAGCAGTACTTC.

The V call is TRBV5-1, the J call TRBJ2-2; TRBD1 might be the D (6 bases). In germline, CDR1 is SGHRS, CDR2 YFSETQ. V lost 4 bases and J lost 3, with 19 bases in between. CDR3 length equals 17 residues. The DNA for the CDR3 is TGCGCCAGCAGCATGGCTCGTGGGGGCAGGGACACCGGGGAGCTGTTTTTT. This gives the protein CASSMARGGRDTGELFF.

Remarks on this clone: This specimen includes other DNA sequences encoding the same CDR3. The chain carries TRBV5-1 and TRBJ2-2, with 9 positions matching TRBD1. The V gene end was trimmed by 2 bases and the J gene end by 3 bases; junction bases not matched to a gene: 2. Germline CDR1 SGHRS, CDR2 YFSETQ. The CDR3 has 15 residues. CDR3 in DNA: TGCGCCAGCAGCTTACAGGGGGCGGACACCGGGGAGCTGTTTTTT. Translation: CASSLQGADTGELFF.

CDR3 loop: CASSLVGQSASGNTIYF. CDR3 in DNA: TGTGCCAGCAGCTTGGTTGGGCAGTCTGCCTCTGGAAACACCATATATTTT. V gene TRBV5-4 combines with J gene TRBJ1-3; no clear D. CDR3 length: 17 residues. V was cut by 0 bases and J by 0 bases, with 13 bases left in between. Germline values: CDR1 SGHNT, CDR2 YYREEE (reference sequence).

The V gene is TRBV5-1, the J gene TRBJ1-2; TRBD1 matches at 10 bases. This CDR3 is built from 16 residues. Trimming cost V 4 bases and J 0 bases; bases outside gene matches: 6. Germline V lookup: CDR1 SGHRS, CDR2 YFSETQ. The CDR3 sequence is CASSREGTGANYGYTF. CDR3 sequence (DNA): TGCGCCAGCAGCCGGGAAGGGACAGGGGCTAACTATGGCTACACCTTC.

The V call is TRBV5-6, the J call TRBJ2-3, with D uncertain. Germline V gene data show CDR1 as SGHDT and CDR2 as YYEEEE. The CDR3 is 16 residues long. Between the trimmed V and J ends, which lost 1 base and 1 base, there was a span of 13 bases. This CDR3 is CASSLKGGFGTDTQYF. Here the CDR3 DNA reads TGTGCCAGCAGCTTGAAAGGCGGCTTTGGCACAGATACGCAGTATTTT.

The chain joins TRBV28 to TRBJ2-7; possibly TRBD1 for D (7 bases). CDR3 length: 16 residues. Trimming took off 3 bases at V and 2 bases at J, with 17 bases between the two ends. Per germline, CDR1 MDHEN and CDR2 SYDVKM. CDR3 loop: CASSLAGGPSTYEQYF. The CDR3 DNA sequence: TGTGCCAGCAGTTTGGCAGGGGGGCCCTCGACCTACGAGCAGTACTTC. The whole variable domain, remainder taken from reference TRBV28 and TRBJ2-7, is DVKVTQSSRYLVKRTGEKVFLECVQDMDHENMFWYRQDPGLGLRLIYFSYDVKMKEKGDIPEGYSVSREKKERFSLILESASTNQTSMYLCASSLAGGPSTYEQYFGPGTRLTVT.

With respect to this clone: Other DNA sequences of this sample code for an identical CDR3. The rearrangement uses TRBV18 and TRBJ2-1; 9 bases match TRBD1. The CDR3 has 15 amino acids. With V trimmed by 3 bases and J by 2 bases, 2 bases remained unmatched. Germline V gene data show CDR1 as KGHSH and CDR2 as LQKENI. CDR3 in DNA: TGTGCCAGCTCACCCCGGACAGGGGCCTACAATGAGCAGTTCTTC. This gives the protein CASSPRTGAYNEQFF.

The rearrangement joins TRBV6-1 to TRBJ2-7; 7 bases match TRBD1. Germline V CDR1 and CDR2: MNHNS, SASEGT. The CDR3 is 14 amino acids. Losses at the gene ends were 6 bases for V and 4 bases for J; bases not matched to a gene: 9. The CDR3 region has the DNA TGTGCCAGCAGCATCGGACAGGCGACTTACGAGCAGTACTTC. Residues: CASSIGQATYEQYF.

The chain is built from TRBV7-9 and TRBJ2-1; 8 bases match TRBD2. CDR1 is SEHNR, CDR2 FQNEAQ, per germline (reference sequence). The CDR3 is 15 amino acids. The J segment lost 4 bases and the V segment lost 5 bases, leaving 7 bases of the junction unmatched. The CDR3, as DNA: TGTGCCAGCAGCCCCCCCGCGGGGGGTTACAATGAGCAGTTCTTC. Protein product: CASSPPAGGYNEQFF.

V usage is TRBV7-9 and J usage is TRBJ2-7; 9 nucleotides match TRBD1. V lost 4 bases, J lost 1 base, and 8 bases stayed unmatched. Germline CDR1 SEHNR, CDR2 FQNEAQ (reference sequence). The CDR3 is made up of 16 amino acids. CDR3 coding DNA: TGTGCCAGCAGCTCGAACCCCGGGACAGGGTCCTACGAGCAGTACTTC. It is translated as CASSSNPGTGSYEQYF.

The CDR3 nucleotides read TGTGCCAGCAGCTCCCATAGCGGGGGGGAGACCCAGTACTTC. This translates into CASSSHSGGETQYF. V gene TRBV7-6 combines with J gene TRBJ2-5, with 10 bases lining up with TRBD2. The J segment lost 5 bases and the V segment lost 4 bases, leaving 4 bases of the junction unmatched. Looked up from germline, CDR1 is SGHVS and CDR2 is FNYEAQ. This CDR3 is 14 amino acids long.

This rearrangement joins TRBV7-3 to TRBJ2-7; no reliable D call. CDR3 size: 12 residues. Germline V gene data show CDR1 as SGHTA and CDR2 as FQGTGA. V gave up 5 bases and J gave up 4 bases, with 9 bases separating them. The CDR3 sequence is CASSLPEYEQYF. The CDR3 DNA reads as TGTGCCAGCAGCCTACCCGAATACGAGCAGTACTTC.